This passage covers 6 T cell receptor beta chains from one sample sequenced in a study of blood T cell repertoires in COVID-19. Profiled with immunoSEQ multiplex PCR; TCRdb holds only in-frame clones, not every one. The table records more than 60,000 clones, under 95% of them present only once. The sequenced sample consisted of peripheral blood. These receptors came from a human donor in a cohort sampled during active COVID-19.

The chain has TRBV7-9 and TRBJ1-2; 10 nucleotides match TRBD1. CDR3 length: 16 amino acids. Unmatched junction bases numbered 4, after V lost 1 base and J lost 2 bases. The germline gives CDR1 SEHNR, CDR2 FQNEAQ (reference sequence). The CDR3 spells CASSLGGTGANYGYTF. Written as DNA, the CDR3 is TGTGCCAGCAGCTTAGGTGGGACAGGGGCGAACTATGGCTACACCTTC.

The rearrangement uses TRBV5-1 and TRBJ1-6, with a tentative D call TRBD1 (6 bases). Trimming pared 3 bases from V and 3 bases from J, leaving 13 bases between. The CDR3 is made up of 16 amino acids. The germline V gene encodes CDR1 SGHRS and CDR2 YFSETQ. CDR3 sequence reads: CASSSLGQNYNSPLHF. The CDR3 nucleotides read TGCGCCAGCAGCTCCCTCGGACAGAACTATAATTCACCCCTCCACTTT.

The genes are TRBV2 and TRBJ1-5, with D unclear. V shed 6 bases and J shed 4 bases, with 16 bases lying between them. Looked up from germline, CDR1 is SNHLY and CDR2 is FYNNEI. This CDR3 has 15 amino acids. The CDR3 DNA follows: TGTGCCAGCAGAGCCTTACAGTTAGGAAATCAGCCCCAGCATTTT. Its protein is CASRALQLGNQPQHF.

The CDR3 is CSVGRGLQETQYF. Written as DNA, the CDR3 is TGCAGCGTCGGCCGGGGTCTCCAGGAGACCCAGTACTTC. The rearrangement uses TRBV29-1 and TRBJ2-5, with D possibly being TRBD2 (5 bases). The CDR3 is 13 amino acids. V lost 6 bases and J 5 bases, leaving 16 bases between the germline ends. The V gene's germline CDR1 is SQVTM and CDR2 ANQGSEA.

This chain connects TRBV11-2 to TRBJ2-1, with a weak D call TRBD2 (5 bases). V lost 5 bases and J lost 8, with 13 bases in between. CDR3 length equals 13 residues. The germline V gene has CDR1 SGHAT and CDR2 FQNNGV. The CDR3 here is CASSTRIGDEQFF. CDR3 sequence (DNA): TGTGCCAGCAGCACCCGAATCGGGGATGAGCAGTTCTTC. The variable domain in full, with the rest retrieved from reference TRBV11-2 and TRBJ2-1, is EAGVAQSPRYKIIEKRQSVAFWCNPISGHATLYWYQQILGQGPKLLIQFQNNGVVDDSQLPKDRFSAERLKGVDSTLKIQPAKLEDSAVYLCASSTRIGDEQFFGPGTRLTVL.

The V and J genes are TRBV9 and TRBJ2-6, with D maybe TRBD1 (5 bases). Germline assignment: CDR1 SGDLS and CDR2 YYNGEE. V lost 3 bases and J lost 1, with 17 bases in between. The CDR3 is 18 residues long. The CDR3 reads CASSDPQQGASGANVLTF. In DNA, the CDR3 is TGTGCCAGCAGCGACCCCCAGCAGGGTGCTTCTGGGGCCAACGTCCTGACTTTC.